Sequencing of this T cell receptor (beta chain) was carried out in a study of T-cell reconstitution after alpha-beta-depleted transplantation in children. Whole-study results and caveats: T-cell counts and diversity at one year post-transplant came mainly from newly produced T cells.

About this clonotype: The antigen is unknown.

Preparation of the TCRbeta library used unique molecular identifiers. One entry per CDR3 protein, called by TCRdb with MiXCR from the PCR reads. Altogether 700,000 to 850,000 distinct CDR3 sequences are present, less than 20% being singletons, with the ten largest covering around 5%. This TCR derives from a male patient younger than 18 who had a stem cell transplant for acute lymphoblastic leukemia, so the T cells may come from the graft donor. The input for sequencing was PBMCs, mostly from graft donor cells, taken 360 days after TCRalphabeta/CD19-depleted stem cell transplant.

The CDR3 reads CASSPLGLNEKLFF. The CDR3, as DNA: TGTGCCAGCAGTCCGCTGGGGCTTAATGAAAAACTGTTTTTT. J is TRBJ1-4 and V is TRBV12-3 or TRBV12-4; D perhaps matches TRBD1 (5 bases). Trimming cost V 5 bases and J 4 bases, with 11 bases left between them. The CDR3 extends over 14 amino acids.